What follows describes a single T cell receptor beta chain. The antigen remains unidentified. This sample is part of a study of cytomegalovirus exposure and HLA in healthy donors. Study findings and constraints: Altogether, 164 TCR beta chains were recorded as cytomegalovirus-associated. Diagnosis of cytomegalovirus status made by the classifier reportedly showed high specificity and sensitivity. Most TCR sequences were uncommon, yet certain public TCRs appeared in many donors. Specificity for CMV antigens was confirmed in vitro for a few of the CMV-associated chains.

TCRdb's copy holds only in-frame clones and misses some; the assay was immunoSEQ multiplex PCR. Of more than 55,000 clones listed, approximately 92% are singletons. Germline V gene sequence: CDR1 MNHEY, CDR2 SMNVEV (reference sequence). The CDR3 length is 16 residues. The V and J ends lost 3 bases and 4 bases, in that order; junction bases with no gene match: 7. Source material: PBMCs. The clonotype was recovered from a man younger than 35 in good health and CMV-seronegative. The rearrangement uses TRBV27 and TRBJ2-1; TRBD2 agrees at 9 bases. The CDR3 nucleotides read TGTGCCAGCAGTTTGTTGGCGGGAGGGGGGTACAATGAGCAGTTCTTC. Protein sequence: CASSLLAGGGYNEQFF.